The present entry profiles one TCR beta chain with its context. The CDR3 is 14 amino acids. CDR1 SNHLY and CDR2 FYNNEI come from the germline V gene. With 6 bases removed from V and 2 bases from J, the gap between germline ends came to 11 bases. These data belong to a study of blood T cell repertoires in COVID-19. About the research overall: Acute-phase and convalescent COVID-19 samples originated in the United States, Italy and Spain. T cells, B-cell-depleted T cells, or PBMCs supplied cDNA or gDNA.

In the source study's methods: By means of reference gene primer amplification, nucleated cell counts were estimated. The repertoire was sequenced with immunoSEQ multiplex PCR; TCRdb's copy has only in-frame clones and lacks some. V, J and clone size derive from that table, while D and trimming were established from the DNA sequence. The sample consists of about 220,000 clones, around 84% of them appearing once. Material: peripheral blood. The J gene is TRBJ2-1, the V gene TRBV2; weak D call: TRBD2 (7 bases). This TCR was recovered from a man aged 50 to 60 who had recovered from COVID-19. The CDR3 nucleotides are TGTGCCAGCAGCGGGGGGCTAGCCTACAATGAGCAGTTCTTC. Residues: CASSGGLAYNEQFF.